These 3 T cell receptor beta chains came from one sample sequenced in a study of blood T cell repertoires in COVID-19. Assay used: immunoSEQ multiplex PCR; TCRdb lists only in-frame clones, some missing. The sample has 150,000 to 170,000 clones; around 83% are singletons. Sequencing input: peripheral blood. These receptors came from a woman aged 55-75 years with COVID-19, enrolled during active disease.

The chain is built from TRBV7-6 and TRBJ2-3, with D possibly being TRBD1 (5 bases). The CDR3 is 14 residues long. The germline CDR1 and CDR2 sequences are SGHVS and FNYEAQ. V lost 5 bases, J lost 2 bases, and 11 bases lay in between. CDR3 coding DNA: TGTGCCAGCAGCCAACAGGTGTCCACAGATACGCAGTATTTT. The encoded protein is CASSQQVSTDTQYF.

V gene TRBV7-2 combines with J gene TRBJ1-6; 9 bases are shared with TRBD1. This CDR3 is 14 amino acids long. Unmatched junction bases numbered 5, after V lost 5 bases and J lost 9 bases. Germline V gives CDR1 SGHTA, CDR2 FQGNSA. The CDR3 loop reads CASSQGQGGSPLHF. The CDR3, as DNA: TGTGCCAGCAGCCAGGGACAGGGAGGTTCACCCCTCCACTTT.

The chain employs TRBV5-8 and TRBJ1-3; D call uncertain. The CDR3 has 11 residues. V was trimmed by 5 bases and J by 4 bases, leaving 4 bases between them. Germline lookup yields CDR1 SGHTS and CDR2 YDEGEE. The CDR3 protein is CASRRGNTIYF. The CDR3 DNA is TGTGCCAGCAGGAGAGGAAACACCATATATTTT.